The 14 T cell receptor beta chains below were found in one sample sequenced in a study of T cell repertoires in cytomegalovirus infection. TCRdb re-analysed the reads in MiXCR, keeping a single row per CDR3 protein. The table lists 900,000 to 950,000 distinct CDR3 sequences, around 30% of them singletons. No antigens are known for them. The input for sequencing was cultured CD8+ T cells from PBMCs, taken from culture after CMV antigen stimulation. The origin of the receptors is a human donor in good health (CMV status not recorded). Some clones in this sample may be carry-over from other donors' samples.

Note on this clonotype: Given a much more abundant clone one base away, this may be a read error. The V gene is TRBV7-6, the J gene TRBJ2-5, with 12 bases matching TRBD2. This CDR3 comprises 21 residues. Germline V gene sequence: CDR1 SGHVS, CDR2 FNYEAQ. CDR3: CVSSFKQFRLAGAGYQETQYF. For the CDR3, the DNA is TGTGTCAGCAGCTTTAAGCAATTCAGACTAGCGGGGGCCGGGTACCAAGAGACCCAGTACTTC.

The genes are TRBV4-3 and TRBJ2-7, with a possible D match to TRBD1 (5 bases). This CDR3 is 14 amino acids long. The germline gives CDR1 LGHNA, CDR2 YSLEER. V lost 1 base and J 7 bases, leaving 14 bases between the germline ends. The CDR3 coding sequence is TGCGCCAGCAGCCAAGTTGCAGGGATCGGGGAGCAGTACGTC. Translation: CASSQVAGIGEQYV.

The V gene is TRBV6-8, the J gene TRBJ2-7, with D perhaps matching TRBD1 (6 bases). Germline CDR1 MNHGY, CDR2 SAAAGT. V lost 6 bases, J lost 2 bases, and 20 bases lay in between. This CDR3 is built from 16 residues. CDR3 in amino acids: CASSLQQGPVAYEQYF. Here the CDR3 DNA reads TGTGCCAGCAGCCTTCAACAGGGCCCGGTAGCCTACGAGCAGTACTTC.

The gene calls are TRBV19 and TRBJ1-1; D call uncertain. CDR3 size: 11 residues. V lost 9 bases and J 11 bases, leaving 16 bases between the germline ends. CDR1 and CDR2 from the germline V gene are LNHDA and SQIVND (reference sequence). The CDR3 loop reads CASGPRVIAFF. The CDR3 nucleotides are TGTGCCAGCGGGCCGAGGGTTATTGCTTTCTTT.

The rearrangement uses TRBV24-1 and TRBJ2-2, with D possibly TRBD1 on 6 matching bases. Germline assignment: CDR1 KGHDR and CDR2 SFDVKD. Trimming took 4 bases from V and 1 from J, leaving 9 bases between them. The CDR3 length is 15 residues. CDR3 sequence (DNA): TGTGCCACCAGTGACCCACAGGGGAACACCGGGGAGCTGTTTTTT. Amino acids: CATSDPQGNTGELFF.

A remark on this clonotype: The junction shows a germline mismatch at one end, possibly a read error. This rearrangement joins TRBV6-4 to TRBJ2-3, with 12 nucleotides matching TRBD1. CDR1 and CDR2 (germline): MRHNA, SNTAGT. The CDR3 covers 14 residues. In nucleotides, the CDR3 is TGTGTCAGCAGTGGGACAGGGGGCGCAGATACGCAGTATTTT. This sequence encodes CVSSGTGGADTQYF.

CDR3 loop: CASYRIELDWDTEAFF. The CDR3 DNA reads TGTGCCAGCTACAGGATAGAACTTGACTGGGACACTGAAGCTTTCTTT. The chain employs TRBV6-5 and TRBJ1-1; D may be TRBD1 (5 bases). Germline V gene sequence: CDR1 MNHEY, CDR2 SVGAGI. The CDR3 sequence is 16 residues long. Deletions cut 8 bases from V and 3 bases from J, with 22 bases between.

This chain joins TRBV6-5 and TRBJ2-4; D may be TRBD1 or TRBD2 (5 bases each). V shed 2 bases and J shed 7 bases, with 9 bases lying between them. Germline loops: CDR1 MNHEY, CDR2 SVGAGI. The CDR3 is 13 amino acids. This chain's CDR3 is CASSYGWGNIQYF. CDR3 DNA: TGTGCCAGCAGTTACGGTTGGGGGAACATTCAGTACTTC.

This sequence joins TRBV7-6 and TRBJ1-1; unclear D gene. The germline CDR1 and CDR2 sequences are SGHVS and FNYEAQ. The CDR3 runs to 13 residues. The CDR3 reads CASRKIMNTEAFF. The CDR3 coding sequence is TGTGCTAGCCGTAAAATAATGAACACTGAAGCTTTCTTT.

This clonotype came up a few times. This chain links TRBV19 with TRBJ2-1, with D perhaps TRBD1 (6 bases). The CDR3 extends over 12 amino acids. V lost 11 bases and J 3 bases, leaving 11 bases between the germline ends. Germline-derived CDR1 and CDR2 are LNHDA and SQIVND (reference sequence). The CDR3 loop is CALRDNYNEQFF. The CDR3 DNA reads TGTGCCCTAAGGGACAACTACAATGAGCAGTTCTTC.

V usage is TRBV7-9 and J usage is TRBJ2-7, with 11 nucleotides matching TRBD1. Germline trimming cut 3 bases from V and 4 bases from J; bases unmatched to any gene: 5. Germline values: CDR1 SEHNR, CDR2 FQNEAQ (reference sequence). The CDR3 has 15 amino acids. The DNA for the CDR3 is TGTGCCAGCAGCTTGGACAGGGGGCGCCTGTACGAGCAGTACTTC. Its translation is CASSLDRGRLYEQYF.

CDR3 region: CSALYEGGAYGYTF. DNA of the CDR3: TGCAGTGCTCTTTATGAGGGGGGCGCCTATGGCTACACCTTC. This chain links TRBV20-1 with TRBJ1-2; D may be TRBD1 (6 bases). This CDR3 is built from 14 residues. Trimming shortened V by 5 bases and J by 4 bases, and 17 bases separated the two germline ends. Germline V gives CDR1 DFQATT, CDR2 SNEGSKA (reference sequence).

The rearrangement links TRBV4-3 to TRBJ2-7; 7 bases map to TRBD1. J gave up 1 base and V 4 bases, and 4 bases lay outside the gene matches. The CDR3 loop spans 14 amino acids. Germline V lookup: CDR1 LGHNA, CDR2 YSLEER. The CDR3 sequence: CASSPNRGSYEQYV. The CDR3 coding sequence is TGCGCCAGCAGCCCGAACAGGGGATCCTACGAGCAGTACGTC.

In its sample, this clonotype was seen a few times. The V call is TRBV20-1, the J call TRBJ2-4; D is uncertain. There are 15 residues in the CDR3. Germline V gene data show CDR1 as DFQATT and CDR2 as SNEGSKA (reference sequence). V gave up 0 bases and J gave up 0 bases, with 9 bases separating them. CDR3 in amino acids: CSARELTLAKNIQYF. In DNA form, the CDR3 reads TGCAGTGCTAGAGAACTCACCCTAGCCAAAAACATTCAGTACTTC.